Sequencing of this T cell receptor beta chain was carried out in a study of cytomegalovirus exposure and HLA in healthy donors. A word on this clone: Its antigen is unknown.

Germline-derived CDR1 and CDR2 are LNHDA and SQIVND (reference sequence). V was shortened by 6 bases and J by 2 bases, with 17 bases between the two germline ends. The length of the CDR3 is 16 residues. Broader study findings: As confirmed in vitro, a few CMV-associated chains were specific for CMV antigens. With high specificity and sensitivity, the classifier reportedly diagnosed cytomegalovirus status. Information on immune exposure was restricted to one variable (CMV serostatus). Across HLA loci, a later analysis found differing TCR association rates, with DRB1 most and HLA-C fewest.

The PCR employed 60 Vbeta primers together with 13 Jbeta primers. The protocol was immunoSEQ multiplex PCR, while the TCRdb copy is restricted to in-frame clones and leaves out a portion. This sample carries about 140,000 clones, about four fifths of them seen once, and the ten largest clones take over 2%. The sequence came from a man between 25 and 39 years old in good health and CMV-seronegative. Source material: PBMCs. This chain uses TRBV19 with TRBJ2-1; perhaps TRBD1 as D (6 bases). Here the CDR3 reads CASRQQGQGTYNEQFF. The CDR3 bases are TGTGCCAGTAGGCAACAGGGCCAAGGAACCTACAATGAGCAGTTCTTC.